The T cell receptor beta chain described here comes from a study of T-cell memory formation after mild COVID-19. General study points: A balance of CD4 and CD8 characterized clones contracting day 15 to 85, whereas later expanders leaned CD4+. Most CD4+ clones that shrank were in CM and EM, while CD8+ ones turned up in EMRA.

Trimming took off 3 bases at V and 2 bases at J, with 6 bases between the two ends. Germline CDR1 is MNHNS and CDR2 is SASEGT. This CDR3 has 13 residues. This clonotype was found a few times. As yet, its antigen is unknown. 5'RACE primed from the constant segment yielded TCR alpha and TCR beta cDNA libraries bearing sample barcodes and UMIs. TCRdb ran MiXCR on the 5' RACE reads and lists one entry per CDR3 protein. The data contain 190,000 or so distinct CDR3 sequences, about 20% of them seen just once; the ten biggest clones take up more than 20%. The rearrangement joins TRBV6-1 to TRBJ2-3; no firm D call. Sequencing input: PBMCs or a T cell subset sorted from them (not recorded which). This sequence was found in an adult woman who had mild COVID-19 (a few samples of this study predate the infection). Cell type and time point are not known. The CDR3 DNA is TGTGCCAGCAGTGAGGCGTTCACAGATACGCAGTATTTT. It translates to CASSEAFTDTQYF.